The clone carrying this T cell receptor beta chain was detected a few times. Its specificity is not known. The sample belongs to a study of CD8 T cells in ankylosing spondylitis. Each CDR3 protein is one row after TCRdb ran MiXCR on the 5' RACE reads. This repertoire shows hundreds of thousands of distinct CDR3 sequences, approximately 17% found once; its top ten account for approximately 1%. Findings and caveats of the study: For ankylosing spondylitis blood, a TCR beta motif of eight or nine highly homologous variants appeared characteristic. Disease-associated clones were CD8+ and fairly uncommon in peripheral blood. Researchers reportedly found disease-linked clones significantly enriched in matched ankylosing spondylitis synovial fluid. Previously reported in reactive arthritis synovial fluid and blood were some of the motif variants.

Sequencing was carried out using blood, either unsorted or a sorted T cell fraction (not recorded which). The TCR comes from a male donor with ankylosing spondylitis.

The CDR3 spells CASSFAPLWTRSGANVLTF. In DNA form, the CDR3 reads TGTGCCAGCAGTTTCGCACCACTTTGGACCAGATCTGGGGCCAACGTCCTGACTTTC. The rearrangement uses TRBV12-3 or TRBV12-4 and TRBJ2-6; D not resolved. Trimming shortened V by 3 bases and J by 1 base, and 19 bases separated the two germline ends. This CDR3 comprises 19 residues.